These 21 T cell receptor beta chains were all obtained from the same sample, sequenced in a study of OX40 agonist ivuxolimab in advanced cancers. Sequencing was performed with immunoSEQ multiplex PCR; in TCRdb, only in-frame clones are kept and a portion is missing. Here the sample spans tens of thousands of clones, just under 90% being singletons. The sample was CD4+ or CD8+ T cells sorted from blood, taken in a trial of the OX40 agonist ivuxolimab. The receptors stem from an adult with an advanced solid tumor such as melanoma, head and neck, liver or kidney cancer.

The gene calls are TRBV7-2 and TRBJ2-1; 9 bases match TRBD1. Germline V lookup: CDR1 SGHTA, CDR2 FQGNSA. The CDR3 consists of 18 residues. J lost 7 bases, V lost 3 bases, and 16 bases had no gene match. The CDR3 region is CASSFFYFPGQGRNEQFF. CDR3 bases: TGTGCCAGCAGCTTTTTTTATTTTCCAGGACAGGGGAGAAATGAGCAGTTCTTC. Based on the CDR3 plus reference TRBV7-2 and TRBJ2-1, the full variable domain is GAGVSQSPSNKVTEKGKDVELRCDPISGHTALYWYRQSLGQGLEFLIYFQGNSAPDKSGLPSDRFSAERTGGSVSTLTIQRTQQEDSAVYLCASSFFYFPGQGRNEQFFGPGTRLTVL.

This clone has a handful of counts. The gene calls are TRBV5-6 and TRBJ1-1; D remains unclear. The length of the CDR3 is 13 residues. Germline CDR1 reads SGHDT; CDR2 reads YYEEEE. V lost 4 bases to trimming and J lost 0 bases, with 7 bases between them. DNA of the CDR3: TGTGCCAGCAGCGCCAGCTTGAACACTGAAGCTTTCTTT. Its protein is CASSASLNTEAFF.

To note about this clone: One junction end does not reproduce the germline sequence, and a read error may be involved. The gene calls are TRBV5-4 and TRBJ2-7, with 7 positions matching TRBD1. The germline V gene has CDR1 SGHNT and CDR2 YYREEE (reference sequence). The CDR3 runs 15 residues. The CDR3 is CAGSTWDSNSAEQYF. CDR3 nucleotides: TGTGCCGGCAGCACGTGGGACAGTAATTCTGCCGAGCAGTACTTC.

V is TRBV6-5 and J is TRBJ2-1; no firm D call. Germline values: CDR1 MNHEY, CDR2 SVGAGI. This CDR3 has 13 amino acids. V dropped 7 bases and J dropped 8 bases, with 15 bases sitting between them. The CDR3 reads CASTPQPGDEQFF. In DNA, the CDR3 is TGTGCCAGCACCCCCCAGCCGGGCGATGAGCAGTTCTTC.

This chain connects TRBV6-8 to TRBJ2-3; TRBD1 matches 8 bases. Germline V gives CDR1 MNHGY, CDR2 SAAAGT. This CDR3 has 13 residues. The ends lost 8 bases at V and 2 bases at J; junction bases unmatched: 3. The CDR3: CASPGGHTDTQYF. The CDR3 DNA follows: TGTGCCAGCCCAGGGGGCCACACAGATACGCAGTATTTT.

The CDR3, as DNA: TGTGCCAGCAGACCGGAGGCTAGCGGGGTCGGGGGTACGCAGTATTTT. Translation: CASRPEASGVGGTQYF. The chain recombines TRBV9 with TRBJ2-3; 9 bases match TRBD2. Germline V gene data show CDR1 as SGDLS and CDR2 as YYNGEE. This CDR3 region has 16 residues. V was pared by 5 bases and J by 8 bases, with 15 bases of the junction left unmatched.

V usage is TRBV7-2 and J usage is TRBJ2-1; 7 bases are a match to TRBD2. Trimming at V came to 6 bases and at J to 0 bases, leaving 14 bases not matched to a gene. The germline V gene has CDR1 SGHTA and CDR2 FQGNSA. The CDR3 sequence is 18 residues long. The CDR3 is CASRRTSGGVSSYNEQFF. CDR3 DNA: TGTGCCAGCAGGCGTACTAGTGGGGGGGTCAGCTCCTACAATGAGCAGTTCTTC.

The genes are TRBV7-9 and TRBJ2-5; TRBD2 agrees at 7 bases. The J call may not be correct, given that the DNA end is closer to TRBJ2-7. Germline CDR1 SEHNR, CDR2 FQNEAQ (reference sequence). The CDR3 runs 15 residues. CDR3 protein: CASSSPGRDLYEQYF. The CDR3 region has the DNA TGTGCCAGCAGCTCCCCGGGGAGGGACCTCTACGAGCAGTACTTC.

Here the CDR3 reads CSVEGVPGQGEMYTF. The CDR3 DNA follows: TGCAGCGTTGAAGGTGTCCCGGGACAGGGGGAGATGTACACCTTC. The chain recombines TRBV29-1 with TRBJ1-2, with 11 nucleotides matching TRBD1. The germline gives CDR1 SQVTM, CDR2 ANQGSEA. CDR3 length: 15 amino acids. The trim removed 1 base at V and 11 bases at J, leaving 12 bases unmatched.

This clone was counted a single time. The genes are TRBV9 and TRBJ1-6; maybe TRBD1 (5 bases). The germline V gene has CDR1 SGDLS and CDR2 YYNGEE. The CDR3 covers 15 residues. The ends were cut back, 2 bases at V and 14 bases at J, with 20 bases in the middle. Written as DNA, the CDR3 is TGTGCCAGCAGCGTTGACGGGCCTCCGGGGGAGGCCCTCCACTTT. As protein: CASSVDGPPGEALHF.

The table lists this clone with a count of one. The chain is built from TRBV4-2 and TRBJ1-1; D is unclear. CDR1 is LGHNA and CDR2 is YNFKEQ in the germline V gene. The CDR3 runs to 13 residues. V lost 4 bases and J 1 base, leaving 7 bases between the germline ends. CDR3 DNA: TGTGCCAGCAGCCCAGTAGGGAACACTGAAGCTTTCTTT. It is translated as CASSPVGNTEAFF.

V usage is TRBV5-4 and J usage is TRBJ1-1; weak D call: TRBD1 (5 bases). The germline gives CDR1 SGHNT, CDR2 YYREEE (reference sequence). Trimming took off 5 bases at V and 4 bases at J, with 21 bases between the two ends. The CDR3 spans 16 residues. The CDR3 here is CASSRAGTAGSTEAFF. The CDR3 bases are TGTGCCAGCAGTCGAGCCGGGACCGCGGGGAGCACTGAAGCTTTCTTT.

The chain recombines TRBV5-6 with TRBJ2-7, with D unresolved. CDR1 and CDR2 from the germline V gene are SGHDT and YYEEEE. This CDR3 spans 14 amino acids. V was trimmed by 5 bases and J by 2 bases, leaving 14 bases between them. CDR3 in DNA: TGTGCCAGCAGTCTGGGCGCCGGACCCTACGAGCAGTACTTC. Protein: CASSLGAGPYEQYF. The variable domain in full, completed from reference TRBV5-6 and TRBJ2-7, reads DAGVTQSPTHLIKTRGQQVTLRCSPKSGHDTVSWYQQALGQGPQFIFQYYEEEERQRGNFPDRFSGHQFPNYSSELNVNALLLGDSALYLCASSLGAGPYEQYFGPGTRLTVT.

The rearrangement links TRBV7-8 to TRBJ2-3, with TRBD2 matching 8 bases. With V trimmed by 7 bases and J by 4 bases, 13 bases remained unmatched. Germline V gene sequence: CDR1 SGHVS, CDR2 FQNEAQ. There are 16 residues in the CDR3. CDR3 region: CASTSLGGAVSDTQYF. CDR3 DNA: TGTGCCAGCACCTCACTCGGGGGGGCGGTCTCAGATACGCAGTATTTT.

CDR3 nucleotide sequence: TGTGCCAGCAGCCAATCACCCCGGACGGTTATGGAGACCCAGTACTTC. Protein: CASSQSPRTVMETQYF. The chain uses TRBV14 and TRBJ2-5; D is unresolved. V was cut by 2 bases and J by 5 bases, with 18 bases left in between. Germline V lookup: CDR1 SGHDN, CDR2 FVKESK. CDR3 size: 16 residues.

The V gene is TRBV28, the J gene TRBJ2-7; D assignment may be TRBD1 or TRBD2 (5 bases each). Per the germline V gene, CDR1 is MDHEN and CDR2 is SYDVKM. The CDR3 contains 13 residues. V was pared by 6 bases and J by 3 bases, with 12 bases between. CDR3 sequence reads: CASSPGRSYEQYF. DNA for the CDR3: TGTGCCAGCAGCCCGGGACGGAGCTACGAGCAGTACTTC.

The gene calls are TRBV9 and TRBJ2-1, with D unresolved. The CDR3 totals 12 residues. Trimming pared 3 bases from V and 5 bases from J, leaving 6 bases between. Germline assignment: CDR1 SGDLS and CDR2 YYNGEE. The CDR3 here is CASSAGDNEQFF. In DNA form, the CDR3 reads TGTGCCAGCAGCGCAGGCGACAATGAGCAGTTCTTC.

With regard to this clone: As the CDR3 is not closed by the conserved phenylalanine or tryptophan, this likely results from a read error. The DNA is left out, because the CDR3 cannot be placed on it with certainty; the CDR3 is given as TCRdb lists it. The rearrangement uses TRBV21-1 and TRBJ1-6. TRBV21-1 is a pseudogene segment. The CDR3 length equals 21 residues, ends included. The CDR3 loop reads CASSKHWEDRVESSYNSPLHL.

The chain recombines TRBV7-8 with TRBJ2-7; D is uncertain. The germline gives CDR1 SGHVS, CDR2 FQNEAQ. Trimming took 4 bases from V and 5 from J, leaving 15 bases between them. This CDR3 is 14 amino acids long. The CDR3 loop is CASSSQGSMDEQYF. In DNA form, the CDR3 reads TGTGCCAGCAGCTCTCAAGGGTCTATGGACGAGCAGTACTTC. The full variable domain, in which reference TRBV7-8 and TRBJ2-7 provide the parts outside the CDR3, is GAGVSQSPRYKVAKRGQDVALRCDPISGHVSLFWYQQALGQGPEFLTYFQNEAQLDKSGLPSDRFFAERPEGSVSTLKIQRTQQEDSAVYLCASSSQGSMDEQYFGPGTRLTVT.

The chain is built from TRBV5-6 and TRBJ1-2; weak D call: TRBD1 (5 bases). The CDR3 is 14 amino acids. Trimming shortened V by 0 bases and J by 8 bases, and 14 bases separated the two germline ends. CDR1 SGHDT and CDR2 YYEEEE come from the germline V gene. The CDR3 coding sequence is TGTGCCAGCAGCTTGGAGGGATCAGGGTGGGGCTACACCTTC. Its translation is CASSLEGSGWGYTF.

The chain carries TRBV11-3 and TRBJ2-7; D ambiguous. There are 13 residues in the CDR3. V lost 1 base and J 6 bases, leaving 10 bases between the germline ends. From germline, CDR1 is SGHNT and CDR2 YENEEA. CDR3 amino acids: CASSLGVLGEQYF. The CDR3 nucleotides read TGTGCCAGCAGCTTAGGGGTCTTGGGCGAGCAGTACTTC.